The 13 T cell receptor beta chains below all came from one sample that was sequenced in a study of blood T cell repertoires in COVID-19. Data came from immunoSEQ multiplex PCR; TCRdb stores just in-frame clones and leaves some out. The sample lists roughly 220,000 clones, roughly 86% occurring once. The sample comprised peripheral blood. These receptors all come from a man between 60 and 75 years old with acute or convalescent COVID-19.

CDR3 nucleotide sequence: TGTGCCAGCAACCCGACAGGGGGCGCCCCTAACTATGGCTACACCTTC. As protein: CASNPTGGAPNYGYTF. The V gene is TRBV2, the J gene TRBJ1-2; 10 positions agree with TRBD1. With 7 bases clipped from V and 0 bases from J, the junction kept 8 bases outside the gene matches. The CDR3 loop spans 16 amino acids. Germline assignment: CDR1 SNHLY and CDR2 FYNNEI.

A single count supports this clone. V gene TRBV2 combines with J gene TRBJ2-1, with 7 bases matching TRBD2. CDR3 length: 11 residues. Germline CDR1 SNHLY, CDR2 FYNNEI. V gave up 9 bases and J gave up 8 bases; unmatched junction bases: 4. This CDR3 reads CARGGNYEQFF. The CDR3 DNA reads TGTGCCAGGGGAGGGAATTATGAGCAGTTCTTC.

This CDR3 reads CASSLGQVPNTGELFF. DNA of the CDR3: TGTGCCAGCAGTTTAGGACAGGTACCCAACACCGGGGAGCTGTTTTTT. This chain uses TRBV6-6 with TRBJ2-2; 7 bases map to TRBD1. Germline V gene sequence: CDR1 MNHNY, CDR2 SVGAGI (reference sequence). This CDR3 region has 16 residues. The V and J ends lost 4 bases and 2 bases, in that order; junction bases with no gene match: 7.

This clone was detected a few times. For the CDR3, the DNA is TGTGCCAGCAGTGATAGAGACAGGGGGAATTCACCCCTCCACTTT. Translated: CASSDRDRGNSPLHF. V and J are TRBV7-3 and TRBJ1-6; 9 bases are a match to TRBD1. From germline, CDR1 is SGHTA and CDR2 FQGTGA. The CDR3 runs to 15 residues. J lost 7 bases, V lost 6 bases, and 7 bases had no gene match.

This rearrangement joins TRBV19 to TRBJ2-5, with D possibly being TRBD1 (5 bases). CDR3 length: 14 amino acids. The V gene lost 6 bases and the J gene lost 2 bases, with 13 bases spanning the gap. CDR1 LNHDA and CDR2 SQIVND come from the germline V gene (reference sequence). The CDR3 loop reads CASRLTVLQETQYF. The CDR3 coding sequence is TGTGCCAGTAGATTGACAGTCCTTCAAGAGACCCAGTACTTC.

The genes are TRBV21-1 and TRBJ2-7; the table calls TRBD2, which could not be checked here. TRBV21-1 is a listed pseudogene. The CDR3 is 18 amino acids. In nucleotides, the CDR3 is TGTGCCAGCAGCACCCCGGGCCCGGGACTAGCATTCCCCTACGAGCAGTACTTC. Translated, it gives CASSTPGPGLAFPYEQYF.

The chain recombines TRBV29-1 with TRBJ2-2; the D gene is possibly TRBD1 (6 bases). The germline gives CDR1 SQVTM, CDR2 ANQGSEA. The germline V and J ends were trimmed by 5 bases and 6 bases, with 16 bases remaining between them. This CDR3 region has 14 residues. The CDR3 DNA reads as TGCAGCGTTATCCCACCGGGACAAGCCGGGGAGCTGTTTTTT. It yields the protein CSVIPPGQAGELFF.

The chain joins TRBV11-2 to TRBJ2-6; the D gene is possibly TRBD2 (5 bases). In germline, CDR1 is SGHAT, CDR2 FQNNGV. The V end lost 8 bases, the J end lost 0 bases, and 14 bases lay between the germline ends. The CDR3 loop spans 16 amino acids. DNA for the CDR3: TGTGCCAGCCGGACTCTGGGCGACTCTGGGGCCAACGTCCTGACTTTC. It is translated as CASRTLGDSGANVLTF. Full variable domain (rest looked up from reference TRBV11-2 and TRBJ2-6): EAGVAQSPRYKIIEKRQSVAFWCNPISGHATLYWYQQILGQGPKLLIQFQNNGVVDDSQLPKDRFSAERLKGVDSTLKIQPAKLEDSAVYLCASRTLGDSGANVLTFGAGSRLTVL.

V is TRBV28 and J is TRBJ1-4; 8 bases line up with TRBD1. V lost 1 base to trimming and J lost 7 bases; unmatched junction nucleotides: 5. This CDR3 has 15 residues. Germline loops: CDR1 MDHEN, CDR2 SYDVKM. The CDR3 spells CASSLYWTGSEKLFF. DNA for the CDR3: TGTGCCAGCAGTTTATACTGGACAGGGTCTGAAAAACTGTTTTTT.

CDR3 sequence (DNA): TGTGCCAGCAGCGTAGTGGCTAGCGGGTCTAGCACAGATACGCAGTATTTT. Residues: CASSVVASGSSTDTQYF. The gene calls are TRBV9 and TRBJ2-3; TRBD2 matches 8 bases. V was clipped by 0 bases and J by 0 bases; unmatched bases: 6. Germline CDR1 is SGDLS and CDR2 is YYNGEE. The CDR3 length is 17 residues.

This clone was picked up a small number of times. This chain uses TRBV27 with TRBJ1-1, with D tentatively TRBD1 (5 bases). The CDR3 length is 15 residues. Germline V gene lookup returns CDR1 MNHEY and CDR2 SMNVEV (reference sequence). The germline V and J ends were trimmed by 7 bases and 0 bases, with 15 bases remaining between them. This chain's CDR3 is CASTRRQGMNTEAFF. CDR3 coding DNA: TGTGCCAGCACACGAAGGCAGGGTATGAACACTGAAGCTTTCTTT.

V gene TRBV5-1 combines with J gene TRBJ2-1; tentative D call: TRBD1 (5 bases). Germline V gene lookup returns CDR1 SGHRS and CDR2 YFSETQ. V lost 2 bases to trimming and J lost 3 bases, with 6 bases between them. The CDR3 covers 13 residues. CDR3 bases: TGCGCCAGCAGCTTTGACAGCTACAATGAGCAGTTCTTC. Protein product: CASSFDSYNEQFF.

The V gene is TRBV7-3, the J gene TRBJ2-5, with 7 bases identical to TRBD2. In germline, CDR1 is SGHTA, CDR2 FQGTGA. The CDR3 runs 16 residues. Unmatched junction bases numbered 11, after V lost 5 bases and J lost 2 bases. The CDR3 is CASSDGFLAGQETQYF. In DNA, the CDR3 is TGTGCCAGCAGCGACGGCTTTTTAGCGGGTCAAGAGACCCAGTACTTC.